These 25 T cell receptor beta chains were all obtained from the same sample, sequenced in a study of identifying expanded T cells in peripheral blood (dated 2019 in TCRdb). The library came from the immunoSEQ multiplex PCR assay. TCRdb limited this immuneACCESS table to in-frame rearrangements with V and J called. A share of clones is missing; checked studies link under half to unresolved V genes, and the rest is unexplained. The table for this sample lists 81,000 or so clones; 84% of them were counted only once. Together, the top ten hold around 20% of the sample. Sequenced sample: blood. The receptors derive from a person aged 18-70 years in good health.

The chain has TRBV7-9 and TRBJ1-1, with 7 bases identical to TRBD1. With V trimmed by 1 base and J by 6 bases, 2 bases remained unmatched. Germline V gene data show CDR1 as SEHNR and CDR2 as FQNEAQ (reference sequence). CDR3 length equals 13 residues. This CDR3 is CASSLGDSPEAFF. Written as DNA, the CDR3 is TGTGCCAGCAGCTTAGGGGACAGCCCTGAAGCTTTCTTT.

The chain is built from TRBV6-5 and TRBJ2-7; the match to TRBD1 covers 7 bases. Germline V gene data show CDR1 as MNHEY and CDR2 as SVGAGI. This CDR3 is 14 amino acids long. The ends lost 5 bases at V and 0 bases at J; junction bases unmatched: 4. CDR3 residues: CASSEQGSSYEQYF. The CDR3 region has the DNA TGTGCCAGCAGTGAACAGGGGAGCTCCTACGAGCAGTACTTC.

This clone was seen a single time. The rearrangement links TRBV7-2 to TRBJ1-2, with no clear D. This CDR3 has 16 amino acids. The V gene's germline CDR1 is SGHTA and CDR2 FQGNSA. V was clipped by 1 base and J by 5 bases, with 17 bases between them. The CDR3 DNA sequence: TGTGCCAGCAGCTTAGGGGCAGTTGGGCCCCCTTATGGCTACACCTTC. Encoded protein: CASSLGAVGPPYGYTF.

The chain employs TRBV5-8 and TRBJ1-3; D ambiguous. Germline V gene lookup returns CDR1 SGHTS and CDR2 YDEGEE. This CDR3 is built from 14 residues. The V and J ends lost 0 bases and 1 base respectively, with 5 bases between them. CDR3 in DNA: TGTGCCAGCAGCTTGGGTCAGTCTGGAAACACCATATATTTT. Encoded protein: CASSLGQSGNTIYF.

The V and J genes are TRBV28 and TRBJ2-1, with D perhaps TRBD2 (6 bases). From germline, CDR1 is MDHEN and CDR2 SYDVKM. The CDR3 covers 15 residues. V lost 1 base, J lost 9 bases, and 16 bases lay in between. The CDR3: CASSLFPGSEGEQFF. CDR3 nucleotides: TGTGCCAGCAGTTTATTTCCCGGGAGCGAGGGTGAGCAGTTCTTC.

The rearrangement joins TRBV6-9 to TRBJ2-5, with 11 bases that match TRBD1. This CDR3 contains 14 residues. Looked up from germline, CDR1 is MNHGY and CDR2 is SVAAGI. Trimming at V came to 9 bases and at J to 5 bases, leaving 8 bases not matched to a gene. CDR3 residues: CARFGQGALETQYF. The CDR3, as DNA: TGTGCCAGATTCGGACAGGGGGCATTGGAGACCCAGTACTTC.

This clone was counted once. The chain combines TRBV19 with TRBJ2-1, with 11 bases matching TRBD2. The V gene end was trimmed by 8 bases and the J gene end by 0 bases; junction bases not matched to a gene: 3. Germline CDR1 and CDR2: LNHDA and SQIVND (reference sequence). The CDR3 extends over 15 amino acids. Here the CDR3 DNA reads TGTGCCAGTGGACTAGCGGGTACCTCCTACAATGAGCAGTTCTTC. Its translation: CASGLAGTSYNEQFF.

This chain joins TRBV28 and TRBJ2-7, with unresolved D. CDR1 MDHEN and CDR2 SYDVKM come from the germline V gene. This CDR3 region has 14 residues. The V end was cut by 7 bases, the J end by 2 bases, with 15 bases between. CDR3 protein: CASNNYPRTYEQYF. CDR3 DNA sequence: TGTGCCAGCAATAATTACCCCCGAACCTACGAGCAGTACTTC.

The V call is TRBV4-2, the J call TRBJ1-1; no reliable D call. The V end lost 0 bases, the J end lost 5 bases, and 10 bases lay between the germline ends. Per germline, CDR1 LGHNA and CDR2 YNFKEQ. This CDR3 spans 14 amino acids. The CDR3 nucleotides read TGTGCCAGCAGCCAAGAAAGTCGGGAAACTGAAGCTTTCTTT. Translation: CASSQESRETEAFF.

Only one count was recorded for this clone. J is TRBJ1-4 and V is TRBV6-5, with a weak D call TRBD1 (6 bases). The CDR3 has 13 amino acids. Germline CDR1 and CDR2: MNHEY and SVGAGI. Trimming left V 5 bases short and J 5 bases short, with 9 bases between. The CDR3 loop is CASSEQGNEKLFF. The DNA for the CDR3 is TGTGCCAGCAGTGAACAGGGAAATGAAAAACTGTTTTTT.

V and J are TRBV7-9 and TRBJ1-4; 7 bases are shared with TRBD1. Trimming cost V 0 bases and J 8 bases; bases outside gene matches: 6. CDR1 and CDR2 from the germline V gene are SEHNR and FQNEAQ (reference sequence). CDR3 length: 15 residues. The CDR3 nucleotides are TGTGCCAGCAGCTTAGCGGTCAGGGGGATCGAAAAACTGTTTTTT. Translating gives CASSLAVRGIEKLFF.

V and J are TRBV5-1 and TRBJ2-2; weak D call: TRBD2 (6 bases). V dropped 4 bases and J dropped 4 bases, with 11 bases sitting between them. Germline V gene sequence: CDR1 SGHRS, CDR2 YFSETQ. This CDR3 has 14 residues. The CDR3 DNA reads as TGCGCCAGCAGCGGCCTAGCGACCACCGGGGAGCTGTTTTTT. The encoded protein is CASSGLATTGELFF.

The V gene is TRBV10-3, the J gene TRBJ2-7; 8 nucleotides align to TRBD1. Germline trimming cut 4 bases from V and 2 bases from J; bases unmatched to any gene: 4. The length of the CDR3 is 14 residues. CDR1 and CDR2 (germline): ENHRY, SYGVKD. CDR3 bases: TGTGCCATCAGTGCCGGGACAGGTACCTACGAGCAGTACTTC. This translates into CAISAGTGTYEQYF.

The rearrangement uses TRBV30 and TRBJ1-3; D is ambiguous. The CDR3 totals 12 residues. Germline V lookup: CDR1 GTSNPN, CDR2 SVGIG (reference sequence). The V gene lost 0 bases and the J gene lost 3 bases, with 3 bases spanning the gap. CDR3 bases: TGTGCCTGGAGTGTACGTGGAAACACCATATATTTT. Protein: CAWSVRGNTIYF.

The chain recombines TRBV28 with TRBJ1-2, with 7 bases that match TRBD1. The length of the CDR3 is 12 residues. In germline, CDR1 is MDHEN, CDR2 SYDVKM. The junction had 8 bases not matched to a gene; V was cut back by 8 bases and J by 8 bases. For the CDR3, the DNA is TGTGCCAGCTCGGGACAGCCGGGAGGCTACACCTTC. Its protein product is CASSGQPGGYTF.

The rearrangement links TRBV28 to TRBJ2-1; 11 bases fit TRBD2. V lost 3 bases to trimming and J lost 4 bases; unmatched junction nucleotides: 2. Germline loops: CDR1 MDHEN, CDR2 SYDVKM. The CDR3 spans 15 residues. The CDR3, as DNA: TGTGCCAGCAGTTTGACTAGCGGGACTTACAATGAGCAGTTCTTC. This gives the protein CASSLTSGTYNEQFF.

The chain joins TRBV28 to TRBJ2-2, with D possibly TRBD1 on 6 matching bases. V lost 7 bases and J lost 1, with 13 bases in between. Germline V CDR1 and CDR2: MDHEN, SYDVKM. The CDR3 sequence is 15 residues long. The chain's CDR3 is CASTPGAMNTGELFF. CDR3 sequence (DNA): TGTGCCAGCACCCCAGGGGCGATGAACACCGGGGAGCTGTTTTTT.

The chain links TRBV27 to TRBJ1-5, with TRBD1 identical over 11 bases. The CDR3 is made up of 18 amino acids. Losses at the gene ends were 6 bases for V and 4 bases for J; bases not matched to a gene: 14. CDR1 is MNHEY, CDR2 SMNVEV, per germline (reference sequence). CDR3 loop: CASSKLFGDRGKNQPQHF. DNA for the CDR3: TGTGCCAGCAGCAAACTATTCGGGGACAGGGGGAAGAATCAGCCCCAGCATTTT.

The CDR3 reads CASSLGFWFGGSTDTQYF. CDR3 DNA: TGTGCCAGCAGTTTAGGGTTTTGGTTTGGCGGGAGTACAGATACGCAGTATTTT. J is TRBJ2-3 and V is TRBV27; the match to TRBD2 covers 7 bases. The trim removed 2 bases at V and 3 bases at J, leaving 14 bases unmatched. This CDR3 has 18 amino acids. The germline V gene encodes CDR1 MNHEY and CDR2 SMNVEV (reference sequence).

This chain joins TRBV6-5 and TRBJ2-1, with TRBD1 as a possible D gene (5 bases). Germline V CDR1 and CDR2: MNHEY, SVGAGI. The CDR3 is made up of 12 amino acids. V shed 2 bases and J shed 10 bases, with 9 bases lying between them. The CDR3, as DNA: TGTGCCAGCAGTTACAATTACAGGGAGCAGTTCTTC. Translated, it gives CASSYNYREQFF.

The chain joins TRBV2 to TRBJ1-3, with a possible D match to TRBD1 (5 bases). CDR3 length equals 17 residues. Looked up from germline, CDR1 is SNHLY and CDR2 is FYNNEI. V lost 4 bases, J lost 2 bases, and 18 bases lay in between. The chain's CDR3 is CASSGEPGYLAGNTIYF. CDR3 in DNA: TGTGCCAGCAGTGGAGAACCAGGGTATTTAGCTGGAAACACCATATATTTT.

This chain joins TRBV28 and TRBJ2-7, with TRBD2 matching over 8 bases. This CDR3 has 14 residues. Trimming took 6 bases from V and 2 from J; bases not matched to a gene: 6. Germline CDR1 MDHEN, CDR2 SYDVKM. The chain's CDR3 is CASSLAGLAYEQYF. For the CDR3, the DNA is TGTGCCAGCAGCCTAGCGGGCCTAGCCTACGAGCAGTACTTC.

The V gene is TRBV7-3, the J gene TRBJ2-7; 9 bases map to TRBD1. V lost 2 bases and J lost 3; bases outside the gene matches: 5. CDR1 is SGHTA and CDR2 is FQGTGA in the germline V gene. The CDR3 extends over 15 amino acids. The CDR3 sequence is CASSLSGTGNYEQYF. The CDR3 DNA reads TGTGCCAGCAGCTTATCCGGGACAGGGAACTACGAGCAGTACTTC.

This clone was detected once. The DNA for the CDR3 is TGTGCCAGCAGCTTAGGGCAGGCGGGGTACTACGAGCAGTACTTC. It encodes CASSLGQAGYYEQYF. V and J are TRBV7-2 and TRBJ2-7, with D maybe TRBD2 (6 bases). Germline V gene data show CDR1 as SGHTA and CDR2 as FQGNSA. The CDR3 loop spans 15 amino acids. Between the trimmed V and J ends, which lost 1 base and 3 bases, there was a span of 13 bases.

The CDR3: CASSLKTSGTYEQYF. The CDR3 DNA reads as TGTGCCAGCAGTTTGAAGACTAGCGGGACCTACGAGCAGTACTTC. The genes are TRBV27 and TRBJ2-7, with 11 nucleotides matching TRBD2. V gave up 3 bases and J gave up 2 bases; unmatched junction bases: 3. The V gene's germline CDR1 is MNHEY and CDR2 SMNVEV (reference sequence). The CDR3 consists of 15 residues.